This T cell receptor (beta chain) was identified in a study of identical twins. Whole-study results and caveats: An excess of low generation probability was shown by twin-shared out-of-frame alpha sequences.

TCRdb called the 5' RACE reads again in MiXCR, with one record for every CDR3 protein. The sample holds more than 400,000 distinct CDR3 sequences, about 16% seen once. In the case of this clonotype: The antigen is unknown.

The germline gives CDR1 SGHTA, CDR2 FQGTGA. J lost 2 bases, V lost 5 bases, and 2 bases had no gene match. The CDR3 length is 15 residues. This sample also belongs to another study, concerning yellow fever vaccine responses in identical twins. That source notes: It has been reported that, in twins, the vaccine T cell response seemed partly convergent and partly personalized.

Sequencing was performed on CD4+ T cells sorted from blood. The TCR sequence derives from a young woman in good health. This chain connects TRBV7-3 to TRBJ2-6; 8 bases map to TRBD1. CDR3 nucleotide sequence: TGTGCCAGCAGCCCACAGGGGGCTGGGGCCAACGTCCTGACTTTC. As protein: CASSPQGAGANVLTF.